Each of the 10 T cell receptor beta chains below was sequenced from the same sample in a study of shared clonotypes between healthy human individuals. The repertoire was sequenced with immunoSEQ multiplex PCR; TCRdb's copy has only in-frame clones and lacks some. The data show about 730,000 clones, roughly 72% seen once. Sequencing input: memory CD4+ T cells sorted from blood. Subset indicated: CD45RA-negative fraction. The source of these receptors is a woman in her twenties or thirties in good health.

The V call is TRBV27, the J call TRBJ1-2; 9 positions agree with TRBD1. Trimming at V came to 2 bases and at J to 2 bases, leaving 6 bases not matched to a gene. Germline values: CDR1 MNHEY, CDR2 SMNVEV (reference sequence). The CDR3 is made up of 16 amino acids. The CDR3 protein is CASSLGGTGLNYGYTF. CDR3 DNA sequence: TGTGCCAGCAGTTTAGGGGGGACAGGGCTGAACTATGGCTACACCTTC.

The rearrangement joins TRBV7-6 to TRBJ1-1; possibly TRBD1 for D (6 bases). In germline, CDR1 is SGHVS, CDR2 FNYEAQ. V shed 5 bases and J shed 0 bases, with 13 bases lying between them. The CDR3 totals 15 residues. The CDR3 protein is CASSPLRGMNTEAFF. CDR3 DNA sequence: TGTGCCAGCAGCCCCTTAAGGGGGATGAACACTGAAGCTTTCTTT. Combining the CDR3 with reference TRBV7-6 and TRBJ1-1 gives the whole variable domain GAGVSQSPRYKVTKRGQDVALRCDPISGHVSLYWYRQALGQGPEFLTYFNYEAQQDKSGLPNDRFSAERPEGSISTLTIQRTEQRDSAMYRCASSPLRGMNTEAFFGQGTRLTVV.

The chain links TRBV28 to TRBJ2-5; possibly TRBD1 for D (6 bases). Trimming shortened V by 4 bases and J by 0 bases, and 18 bases separated the two germline ends. From germline, CDR1 is MDHEN and CDR2 SYDVKM. The CDR3 is 17 residues long. The CDR3 sequence is CASSSEPGTRYQETQYF. The CDR3 DNA reads TGTGCCAGCAGTTCCGAACCCGGGACAAGGTACCAAGAGACCCAGTACTTC.

This clone was seen just once. The V gene is TRBV11-2, the J gene TRBJ2-5; D call uncertain. The germline V gene has CDR1 SGHAT and CDR2 FQNNGV. CDR3 size: 12 residues. V was cut by 8 bases and J by 5 bases, with 12 bases left in between. The CDR3 sequence is CASGSVAETQYF. As DNA, the CDR3 is TGTGCCAGCGGAAGTGTCGCGGAGACCCAGTACTTC.

The J gene is TRBJ2-7, the V gene TRBV27; D may be TRBD1 (6 bases). This CDR3 has 15 residues. V gave up 2 bases and J gave up 6 bases, with 17 bases separating them. The V gene's germline CDR1 is MNHEY and CDR2 SMNVEV (reference sequence). The CDR3 region has the DNA TGTGCCAGCAGTTTAAGGCCCGGACAGAGGGGCGAGCAGTACTTC. Encoded protein: CASSLRPGQRGEQYF.

The J gene is TRBJ1-4, the V gene TRBV18, with no clear D. Deletions cut 3 bases from V and 7 bases from J, with 9 bases between. This CDR3 is built from 13 residues. Germline CDR1 KGHSH, CDR2 LQKENI. The CDR3 here is CASSPEGSEKLFF. The CDR3 DNA reads TGTGCCAGCTCACCGGAAGGTAGTGAAAAACTGTTTTTT.

This clone was recorded a few times. At one end the junction does not follow the germline gene, possibly because of a read error. V gene TRBV11-2 combines with J gene TRBJ2-7; D remains unclear. Germline CDR1 is SGHAT and CDR2 is FQNNGV. The CDR3 is 11 residues long. CDR3 in DNA: TGTGCCAGCAGGGACGGGCGGACCCTTTGCTTC. Amino acids: CASRDGRTLCF.

The J gene is TRBJ2-1, the V gene TRBV9, with 7 bases identical to TRBD1. Trimming cost V 4 bases and J 4 bases; bases outside gene matches: 14. CDR1 and CDR2 (germline): SGDLS, YYNGEE. This CDR3 spans 17 amino acids. The CDR3 spells CASSPRGDRVGYNEQFF. CDR3 nucleotide sequence: TGTGCCAGCAGCCCCAGGGGAGACAGGGTGGGATACAATGAGCAGTTCTTC.

V usage is TRBV28 and J usage is TRBJ1-5; TRBD1 is a possible D gene (6 bases). The CDR3 has 15 amino acids. V gave up 3 bases and J gave up 2 bases, with 11 bases separating them. The germline V gene has CDR1 MDHEN and CDR2 SYDVKM. The CDR3 protein is CASSFGAGGNQPQHF. CDR3 in DNA: TGTGCCAGCAGTTTCGGGGCAGGGGGCAATCAGCCCCAGCATTTT.

Regarding this clone: Additional DNA sequences in this sample encode the identical CDR3. This chain connects TRBV5-1 to TRBJ1-4, with 9 bases aligning to TRBD1. V lost 0 bases and J lost 2; bases outside the gene matches: 2. This CDR3 region has 16 residues. Germline lookup yields CDR1 SGHRS and CDR2 YFSETQ. The CDR3 loop reads CASSLGGTGTNEKLFF. For the CDR3, the DNA is TGCGCCAGCAGCTTGGGAGGGACAGGGACTAATGAAAAACTGTTTTTT.